These 29 T cell receptor beta chains were all obtained from the same sample, sequenced in a study of T cells in Graves' hyperthyroidism and ophthalmopathy. Amplification of TCR beta CDR3 regions was performed using RNA transcripts as template. During a first-round RT-PCR of the TCR CDR3, the HTBI primer set was used. TCRdb reprocessed the multiplex PCR reads with MiXCR, giving one entry per CDR3 protein. The data hold about 550,000 distinct CDR3 sequences, with less than 25% observed a single time. Sequences were obtained from blood. The receptors stem from a man aged 18 to 29 with Graves' hyperthyroidism.

This clonotype was counted ten times or more. The gene calls are TRBV2 and TRBJ2-5, with 10 bases identical to TRBD1. The CDR3 is 15 amino acids. V was pared by 7 bases and J by 4 bases, with 9 bases of the junction left unmatched. The germline V gene has CDR1 SNHLY and CDR2 FYNNEI. In DNA form, the CDR3 reads TGTGCCAGCATGCCGGGACAGGGGCTTGGAGAGACCCAGTACTTC. Protein: CASMPGQGLGETQYF.

This clonotype was seen many times. The genes are TRBV6-5 and TRBJ1-5, with D unresolved. The ends were cut back, 2 bases at V and 6 bases at J, with 20 bases in the middle. CDR3 length: 17 residues. Germline V gene data show CDR1 as MNHEY and CDR2 as SVGAGI. The DNA for the CDR3 is TGTGCCAGCAGTTACACGATATTAGGAGGTTGGAGTCAGCCCCAGCATTTT. Protein: CASSYTILGGWSQPQHF.

In its sample, this clonotype was seen many times. The rearrangement joins TRBV19 to TRBJ2-2; D remains ambiguous. Germline assignment: CDR1 LNHDA and CDR2 SQIVND (reference sequence). The CDR3 runs to 17 residues. The germline V and J ends were trimmed by 8 bases and 4 bases, with 23 bases remaining between them. Written as DNA, the CDR3 is TGTGCCAGTGCCCTCGCGGCCCGCACCTCGGGCACCGGGGAGCTGTTTTTT. Its translation: CASALAARTSGTGELFF. Together with reference TRBV19 and TRBJ2-2, the CDR3 gives the full variable domain: DGGITQSPKYLFRKEGQNVTLSCEQNLNHDAMYWYRQDPGQGLRLIYYSQIVNDFQKGDIAEGYSVSREKKESFPLTVTSAQKNPTAFYLCASALAARTSGTGELFFGEGSRLTVL.

In its sample, this clonotype was seen many times. The rearrangement uses TRBV28 and TRBJ2-5; 9 bases line up with TRBD1. Trimming took 9 bases from V and 1 from J; bases not matched to a gene: 6. Germline V lookup: CDR1 MDHEN, CDR2 SYDVKM. This CDR3 spans 14 amino acids. CDR3 nucleotides: TGTGCCAGTAGACAGGGGGGAATCCAAGAGACCCAGTACTTC. As protein: CASRQGGIQETQYF.

In its sample, this clonotype was seen many times. This sequence joins TRBV10-3 and TRBJ1-1; D is uncertain. Trimming removed 2 bases from V and 0 bases from J, with 7 bases in between. This CDR3 is built from 14 residues. Germline values: CDR1 ENHRY, CDR2 SYGVKD. The CDR3 DNA reads as TGTGCCATCAGTGAGGATGACCTGAACACTGAAGCTTTCTTT. This encodes CAISEDDLNTEAFF.

This clonotype was observed many times. The chain recombines TRBV15 with TRBJ2-4, with D possibly being TRBD2 (6 bases). The CDR3 runs to 14 residues. The V and J ends lost 1 base and 7 bases respectively, with 11 bases between them. Germline CDR1 and CDR2: LNHNV and YYDKDF (reference sequence). This CDR3 reads CATSRGGLRNIQYF. CDR3 sequence (DNA): TGTGCCACCAGCAGAGGGGGACTGAGGAACATTCAGTACTTC.

This clonotype was observed at least ten times. V usage is TRBV4-1 and J usage is TRBJ2-7, with TRBD1 matching over 7 bases. Per the germline V gene, CDR1 is MGHRA and CDR2 is YSYEKL. With V trimmed by 2 bases and J by 3 bases, 7 bases remained unmatched. This CDR3 spans 15 amino acids. Here the CDR3 DNA reads TGCGCCAGCAGCCAACCGGGACAGCAACTCTACGAGCAGTACTTC. Amino acids: CASSQPGQQLYEQYF.

This clonotype was seen at least ten times. This chain links TRBV28 with TRBJ2-5; 8 bases agree with TRBD1. The ends lost 6 bases at V and 5 bases at J; junction bases unmatched: 11. The CDR3 contains 15 residues. Germline loops: CDR1 MDHEN, CDR2 SYDVKM. CDR3 protein: CASSPGGTGGETQYF. The DNA for the CDR3 is TGTGCCAGCAGCCCCGGAGGGACAGGCGGGGAGACCCAGTACTTC.

This clonotype was counted at least ten times. J is TRBJ1-2 and V is TRBV6-1, with D unresolved. This CDR3 region has 10 residues. Trimming pared 6 bases from V and 6 bases from J, leaving 5 bases between. Germline V lookup: CDR1 MNHNS, CDR2 SASEGT. The DNA for the CDR3 is TGTGCCAGCAGGGGCCATGGCTACACCTTC. This codes for CASRGHGYTF.

V gene TRBV28 combines with J gene TRBJ2-5, with D uncertain. The CDR3 is 17 residues long. The V and J ends lost 1 base and 2 bases respectively, with 17 bases between them. In germline, CDR1 is MDHEN, CDR2 SYDVKM. The CDR3 DNA sequence: TGTGCCAGCAGTTTATTTCCCAAAGGGTCTAGGCAAGAGACCCAGTACTTC. This gives the protein CASSLFPKGSRQETQYF. Combining the CDR3 with reference TRBV28 and TRBJ2-5 gives the whole variable domain DVKVTQSSRYLVKRTGEKVFLECVQDMDHENMFWYRQDPGLGLRLIYFSYDVKMKEKGDIPEGYSVSREKKERFSLILESASTNQTSMYLCASSLFPKGSRQETQYFGPGTRLLVL.

This chain joins TRBV20-1 and TRBJ1-1; TRBD1 might be the D (5 bases). The CDR3 is made up of 15 amino acids. Germline CDR1 DFQATT, CDR2 SNEGSKA (reference sequence). Trimming cost V 4 bases and J 3 bases, with 18 bases left between them. CDR3 nucleotide sequence: TGCAGTGCTAAATATCCCGCTGGGGCGGACACTGAAGCTTTCTTT. It encodes CSAKYPAGADTEAFF.

This clonotype was detected many times. The V and J genes are TRBV12-3 or TRBV12-4 and TRBJ1-2; D not resolved. Trimming stripped 5 bases from V and 2 bases from J, with 15 bases between. This CDR3 contains 15 residues. The DNA for the CDR3 is TGTGCCAGCAGTCCCCGTAGGGTACGGAACTATGGCTACACCTTC. Translating gives CASSPRRVRNYGYTF.

This clonotype has a count of ten or more. V is TRBV6-2 or TRBV6-3 and J is TRBJ2-6, with D hard to call. Germline V gene sequence: CDR1 MNHEY, CDR2 SVGEGT. The CDR3 runs 18 residues. The V end was cut by 2 bases, the J end by 1 base, with 15 bases between. In DNA form, the CDR3 reads TGTGCCAGCAGTTACAGTCCCCCACACTTATCTGGGGCCAACGTCCTGACTTTC. Translating gives CASSYSPPHLSGANVLTF.

This clonotype came up a few times. This chain links TRBV12-3 or TRBV12-4 with TRBJ1-1, with D possibly TRBD1 on 6 matching bases. Between the trimmed V and J ends, which lost 7 bases and 5 bases, there was a span of 23 bases. The CDR3 is 16 amino acids. The CDR3: CASTPAGARSRTEAFF. The CDR3 nucleotides are TGTGCCAGCACCCCTGCAGGGGCGCGTTCGAGAACTGAAGCTTTCTTT.

Ten or more counts support this clonotype. The chain uses TRBV20-1 and TRBJ1-1; D gene uncertain. This CDR3 region has 13 residues. Germline loops: CDR1 DFQATT, CDR2 SNEGSKA (reference sequence). This CDR3 is CRSLADMNTEAFF. For the CDR3, the DNA is TGCAGATCCTTGGCCGATATGAACACTGAAGCTTTCTTT.

This clonotype was detected many times. The rearrangement links TRBV19 to TRBJ1-2; D unclear. The CDR3 has 13 residues. CDR1 is LNHDA, CDR2 SQIVND, per germline (reference sequence). CDR3 residues: CDTTSAMNYGYTF. CDR3 nucleotide sequence: TGTGACACGACCTCGGCGATGAACTATGGCTACACCTTC.

In the case of this clonotype: Lacking the conserved final phenylalanine or tryptophan, this CDR3 likely reflects a read error. This sequence joins TRBV5-6 and TRBJ1-5; possibly TRBD1 for D (6 bases). V was clipped by 4 bases and J by 6 bases, with 11 bases between them. The CDR3 covers 13 residues. Per germline, CDR1 SGHDT and CDR2 YYEEEE. The CDR3 here is CASSRRGAQPQHV. CDR3 coding DNA: TGTGCCAGCAGCCGGAGGGGGGCTCAGCCCCAGCATGTT.

This clonotype was seen at least ten times. The rearrangement joins TRBV27 to TRBJ1-1; D unclear. The CDR3 consists of 15 residues. Germline values: CDR1 MNHEY, CDR2 SMNVEV (reference sequence). Trimming shortened V by 4 bases and J by 5 bases, and 17 bases separated the two germline ends. In DNA, the CDR3 is TGTGCCAGCAGTTCCGGGGTAGCCGGGTTGACTGAAGCTTTCTTT. Protein: CASSSGVAGLTEAFF.

The chain is built from TRBV24-1 and TRBJ1-1; D is unclear. This CDR3 is built from 14 residues. Germline-derived CDR1 and CDR2 are KGHDR and SFDVKD. The V and J ends lost 1 base and 5 bases respectively, with 10 bases between them. CDR3 sequence (DNA): TGTGCCACCAGTGATTTTCCGGGAGGGACTGAAGCTTTCTTT. Translating gives CATSDFPGGTEAFF.

The chain uses TRBV5-1 and TRBJ2-2; TRBD1 is a possible D gene (5 bases). The V and J ends lost 0 bases and 5 bases respectively, with 8 bases between them. In germline, CDR1 is SGHRS, CDR2 YFSETQ. This CDR3 has 14 residues. The CDR3 DNA reads as TGCGCCAGCAGCTTGGGCAGGGCGACCGGGGAGCTGTTTTTT. This encodes CASSLGRATGELFF.

This clonotype was found many times. The CDR3 reads CASSSARGLETQYF. The CDR3, as DNA: TGTGCCAGCAGCTCCGCAAGGGGGTTAGAGACCCAGTACTTC. The chain carries TRBV11-2 and TRBJ2-5; tentative D call: TRBD1 (6 bases). The CDR3 loop spans 14 amino acids. Trimming stripped 4 bases from V and 4 bases from J, with 13 bases between. The germline V gene has CDR1 SGHAT and CDR2 FQNNGV.

This clonotype occurred many times. This sequence joins TRBV6-1 and TRBJ2-5, with 9 positions matching TRBD1. Per germline, CDR1 MNHNS and CDR2 SASEGT. Trimming removed 5 bases from V and 7 bases from J; junction bases left unmatched: 11. CDR3 length: 15 amino acids. The CDR3 sequence is CASSLWTGDGGTQYF. In nucleotides, the CDR3 is TGTGCCAGCAGTCTTTGGACAGGGGACGGTGGGACCCAGTACTTC.

The V call is TRBV5-1, the J call TRBJ2-5; a weak D match, TRBD2 (6 bases). Germline values: CDR1 SGHRS, CDR2 YFSETQ. The CDR3 length is 14 residues. Deletions cut 0 bases from V and 5 bases from J, with 11 bases between. For the CDR3, the DNA is TGCGCCAGCAGCTTGGGGGAGGTCGGCGAGACCCAGTACTTC. Encoded protein: CASSLGEVGETQYF.

This clonotype was observed at least ten times. V usage is TRBV2 and J usage is TRBJ1-2, with TRBD1 as a possible D gene (6 bases). V dropped 5 bases and J dropped 1 base, with 17 bases sitting between them. CDR3 length: 16 residues. Germline-derived CDR1 and CDR2 are SNHLY and FYNNEI. This chain's CDR3 is CASSSVGQPINYGYTF. As DNA, the CDR3 is TGTGCCAGCAGTTCCGTCGGACAGCCGATTAACTATGGCTACACCTTC.

Only one count was recorded for this clonotype. The V gene is TRBV6-2 or TRBV6-3, the J gene TRBJ1-1; D is possibly TRBD1 (6 bases). V was clipped by 9 bases and J by 7 bases, with 15 bases between them. There are 12 residues in the CDR3. Germline assignment: CDR1 MNHEY and CDR2 SVGEGT. The DNA of the CDR3 is TGTGCCAGTAGACAGGTTAAAGATGAAGCTTTCTTT. This translates into CASRQVKDEAFF.

Ten or more counts support this clonotype. V usage is TRBV12-3 or TRBV12-4 and J usage is TRBJ1-2, with D perhaps TRBD1 (6 bases). V dropped 5 bases and J dropped 0 bases, with 13 bases sitting between them. The CDR3 runs to 15 residues. DNA for the CDR3: TGTGCCAGCAGTCCTACCGGGACAACTAACTATGGCTACACCTTC. This translates into CASSPTGTTNYGYTF.

The chain recombines TRBV20-1 with TRBJ1-1, with D unclear. V was cut by 3 bases and J by 0 bases, with 11 bases left in between. Germline V gene lookup returns CDR1 DFQATT and CDR2 SNEGSKA (reference sequence). The CDR3 loop spans 14 amino acids. The CDR3 bases are TGCAGTGCTAGTGGTCCAGAGCTGAACACTGAAGCTTTCTTT. Translated: CSASGPELNTEAFF.

Remarks on this clonotype: This may come from a read error, since a much larger clone is one base off. This chain joins TRBV2 and TRBJ1-2, with TRBD1 as a possible D gene (5 bases). The length of the CDR3 is 13 residues. The V gene lost 8 bases and the J gene lost 7 bases, with 17 bases spanning the gap. Germline CDR1 is SNHLY and CDR2 is FYNNEI. The CDR3 loop reads CASVPGILCGYTF. The CDR3 bases are TGTGCCAGCGTCCCAGGGATTCTCTGTGGCTACACCTTC. Complete variable domain (other parts from reference TRBV2 and TRBJ1-2): EPEVTQTPSHQVTQMGQEVILRCVPISNHLYFYWYRQILGQKVEFLVSFYNNEISEKSEIFDDQFSVERPDGSNFTLKIRSTKLEDSAMYFCASVPGILCGYTFGSGTRLTVV.

This chain links TRBV6-5 with TRBJ1-2; unclear D gene. Germline-derived CDR1 and CDR2 are MNHEY and SVGAGI. V was clipped by 2 bases and J by 5 bases, with 6 bases between them. The CDR3 is 12 amino acids. The CDR3 loop is CASSYGEYGYTF. CDR3 DNA: TGTGCCAGCAGTTACGGGGAATATGGCTACACCTTC.